This section outlines one T cell receptor beta chain sequence together with its context. Each donor was a Caucasian adult residing in Nashville, Tennessee. Samples left unsorted employed about 100 million PBMCs for genomic DNA. These data are taken from a study of shared clonotypes between healthy human individuals. TCRdb keeps only in-frame clones here, not all; method: immunoSEQ multiplex PCR. The table lists 500,000 to 650,000 clones, around 80% of them singletons. V lost 5 bases to trimming and J lost 4 bases, with 8 bases between them. The CDR3 length is 12 residues. The germline V gene encodes CDR1 MDHEN and CDR2 SYDVKM.

This TCR came from a woman in her thirties or forties in good health. Some clones in this sample may be carry-over from other donors' samples. The chain uses TRBV28 and TRBJ1-2; D is uncertain. Sequencing was done on a sample of PBMCs. The CDR3: CASSTTLYGYTF. In nucleotides, the CDR3 is TGTGCCAGCAGTACGACCCTCTATGGCTACACCTTC.